This TCR beta chain was obtained from a study of monozygotic twins with inflammatory bowel disease. TCRdb derives one entry per CDR3 protein from the 5' RACE reads, leaving out DNA. Its table lists approximately 400,000 distinct CDR3 sequences. Germline V lookup: CDR1 DFQATT, CDR2 SNEGSKA (reference sequence). The CDR3 runs 17 residues. The TCR sequence derives from a human donor with ulcerative colitis or Crohn's disease, or a healthy co-twin of an affected twin (not recorded which). The sample consisted of blood. This chain uses TRBV20-1 with TRBJ2-5; TCRdb lists TRBD1, though no DNA is available to test this call. The CDR3 reads CSARDPPRVSRGETQYF.